A selection of T cell receptor beta chains follows, all from one sample in a study of patients and donors after allogeneic stem cell transplantation. TCRdb independently ran MiXCR on the RT-PCR reads; one entry per CDR3 protein. Among 84,000 or so distinct CDR3 sequences listed, around 48% were seen once. The material sequenced was blood, either unsorted or a sorted T cell fraction (not recorded which). Receptor source: a human donor who was either an allogeneic HSCT recipient or a stem cell or donor lymphocyte infusion donor (not recorded which). It is not recorded whose cells these are; they may come from a transplant donor. Each CDR3 is given with its conserved first and last residue. The order of the fields is CDR3 length, V gene, D gene, CDR3 protein. D genes are given only for firm matches.

13 | TRBV30 | . | CAWAAEGNTEAFF
13 | TRBV11-1 | . | CASSFEYNYGYTF
13 | TRBV20-1 | . | CSAIETDNYGYTF
14 | TRBV6-5 | . | CASSYGTRVETQYF
16 | TRBV6-6 | . | CASSYWGRNSGNTIYF
12 | TRBV5-1 | . | CASSLVGGATIF
15 | TRBV4-3 | . | CASSPQDVVRTEAFF
12 | TRBV20-1 | TRBD1 | CSAQDRGYGYTF
12 | TRBV7-9 | . | CASSHSNTEAFF
15 | TRBV5-6 | . | CASSYPKQSAYGYTF
15 | TRBV7-6 | TRBD1 | CASSSDRDWDEKLFF
13 | TRBV5-1 | . | CASSLGSQETQYF
13 | TRBV7-9 | . | CASSLEPNEKLFF
11 | TRBV20-1 | . | CSATLGNTIYF
13 | TRBV20-1 | TRBD1 | CSARSRDRESYTF
13 | TRBV11-2 | . | CASSFAGTEKLFF
15 | TRBV12-3/TRBV12-4 | . | CASSFGSSMNTEAFF
14 | TRBV5-1 | . | CASSSQDRNTEAFF
17 | TRBV7-2 | TRBD1 | CASSLAGTGGGYEKLFF
13 | TRBV4-2 | . | CASSQGVSTEAFF
15 | TRBV28 | . | CASSLDEALGYGYTF
14 | TRBV5-5 | . | CASSLGPGRYEQYF
14 | TRBV15 | TRBD1 | CATSSGQGNTEAFF
16 | TRBV6-5 | TRBD1 | CASSYRDRGMNTEAFF
13 | TRBV10-3 | . | CAIRVGGNTEAFF
18 | TRBV24-1 | TRBD1 | CATSDPGTGGGSNQPQHF
16 | TRBV3-1 | . | CASSQGIGAMNTEAFF
13 | TRBV28 | . | CASSSNSIGTQYF
13 | TRBV7-9 | . | CASRSGVDNEQFF
16 | TRBV14 | . | CASSQEWWLPMYGYTF
11 | TRBV7-9 | . | CASSLDHGYTF
12 | TRBV19 | . | CASSLTFYGYTF
14 | TRBV5-6 | . | CASSSGGVGYGYTF
15 | TRBV7-3 | . | CASSFDVSSGNTIYF
14 | TRBV29-1 | . | CSGQQGLSGNTIYF
12 | TRBV4-1 | . | CASSQIGEKLFF
16 | TRBV7-8 | . | CASSTSPRATNEKLFF
13 | TRBV6-5 | TRBD1 | CASSYDRDYEQYF
17 | TRBV5-1 | . | CASSLGYRDSRTNEQFF
13 | TRBV7-9 | TRBD1 | CASSLGTGDGYTF
12 | TRBV12-3/TRBV12-4 | . | CASRENWYGYTF
17 | TRBV19 | TRBD2 | CASSTAVAGGLVNEQFF
16 | TRBV12-3/TRBV12-4 | . | CASSVLGTGGFYGYTF
13 | TRBV20-1 | . | CSGTRQHNTEAFF
14 | TRBV27 | . | CASSYTYSNQPQHF
14 | TRBV10-2 | . | CASSQQGGSTEAFF
16 | TRBV4-3 | TRBD2 | CASSPAGEPGRSEQYF
18 | TRBV28 | TRBD2 | CASSWGLAGGRSYNEQFF
13 | TRBV7-2 | . | CASGEFWNTEAFF
14 | TRBV5-4 | TRBD1 | CASSFDRGVEKLFF
16 | TRBV7-2 | . | CASRFGGRDSNQPQHF
14 | TRBV20-1 | TRBD1 | CSATPGQPSNIQYF
14 | TRBV7-2 | TRBD1 | CASSLGGQGYGYTF
13 | TRBV10-3 | . | CAISDAGTYGYTF
14 | TRBV11-2 | TRBD1 | CASSRRQGFEKLFF
14 | TRBV14 | . | CASSRGRTNTEAFF
15 | TRBV20-1 | TRBD2 | CSAIQSGLAGVGQFF
12 | TRBV29-1 | . | CSAWSAVGEQFF
11 | TRBV6-4 | TRBD1 | CARTGITEAFF